The clone carrying this TCR beta chain was observed many times. Its antigen is unidentified. RNA transcripts were the template for amplifying TCR beta CDR3 regions. The HTBI primer set drove a first-round RT-PCR of the TCR CDR3. TCRdb reprocessed the multiplex PCR reads via MiXCR and lists one record per CDR3 protein. This sample has about 400,000 distinct CDR3 sequences, with roughly 13% found just once. These data originate in a study of T cells in Graves' hyperthyroidism and ophthalmopathy. The CDR3 is made up of 17 amino acids. V lost 2 bases, J lost 10 bases, and 19 bases stayed unmatched. CDR1 MNHNS and CDR2 SASEGT come from the germline V gene. Study results and caveats: Most clonotypes expanded in thyroid above 0.001 were likewise present in blood.

The sequencing sample was made of blood. This sequence was found in a woman aged 18-29 years with Graves' hyperthyroidism. The chain couples TRBV6-1 to TRBJ1-1, with 7 bases matching TRBD1. CDR3 residues: CASSERQGGGARIVAFF. CDR3 in DNA: TGTGCCAGCAGTGAACGACAGGGAGGGGGGGCAAGGATTGTAGCTTTCTTT.